Presented here are 21 T cell receptor beta chains from one specimen sequenced in a study of T cell repertoires in cytomegalovirus infection. Using its own MiXCR run on the reads, TCRdb lists one record per CDR3 protein. The sample carries about 310,000 distinct CDR3 sequences, 17% recorded once. Sequencing was done on a sample of PBMCs. Receptors were obtained from a human donor in good health (CMV status not recorded). Some clones in this sample may be carry-over from other donors' samples.

The chain couples TRBV5-6 to TRBJ1-5, with no clear D. The CDR3 covers 14 residues. Germline V gene sequence: CDR1 SGHDT, CDR2 YYEEEE. V was trimmed by 4 bases and J by 4 bases, leaving 12 bases between them. Written as DNA, the CDR3 is TGTGCCAGCAGCACGCCCACATCGAATCAGCCCCAGCATTTT. Its translation: CASSTPTSNQPQHF. Looking up the rest from reference TRBV5-6 and TRBJ1-5 gives the full variable domain: DAGVTQSPTHLIKTRGQQVTLRCSPKSGHDTVSWYQQALGQGPQFIFQYYEEEERQRGNFPDRFSGHQFPNYSSELNVNALLLGDSALYLCASSTPTSNQPQHFGDGTRLSIL.

This clonotype was counted between two and nine times. This chain uses TRBV27 with TRBJ1-4, with D perhaps TRBD1 (6 bases). V lost 0 bases to trimming and J lost 8 bases, with 22 bases between them. CDR3 length: 18 amino acids. Germline CDR1 and CDR2: MNHEY and SMNVEV (reference sequence). CDR3 bases: TGTGCCAGCAGTTTATCGCTTGCGCGGGGGCTCGAATCGGAAAAACTGTTTTTT. This sequence encodes CASSLSLARGLESEKLFF.

There are many counts of this clonotype. The V call is TRBV7-9, the J call TRBJ2-7; either TRBD1 or TRBD2 may fit D (5 bases each). Germline CDR1 reads SEHNR; CDR2 reads FQNEAQ (reference sequence). This CDR3 comprises 18 residues. V was trimmed by 1 base and J by 3 bases, leaving 22 bases between them. The CDR3, as DNA: TGTGCCAGCAGCTTAGAGAATGAGAGGCTGGGGGTATACTACGAGCAGTACTTC. Its translation: CASSLENERLGVYYEQYF. The variable domain in full, completed from reference TRBV7-9 and TRBJ2-7, reads DTGVSQNPRHKITKRGQNVTFRCDPISEHNRLYWYRQTLGQGPEFLTYFQNEAQLEKSRLLSDRFSAERPKGSFSTLEIQRTEQGDSAMYLCASSLENERLGVYYEQYFGPGTRLTVT.

The V gene is TRBV6-2 or TRBV6-3, the J gene TRBJ2-3; D assignment may be TRBD1 or TRBD2 (5 bases each). In germline, CDR1 is MNHEY, CDR2 SVGEGT. The CDR3 runs to 14 residues. Trimming shortened V by 6 bases and J by 1 base, and 11 bases separated the two germline ends. The DNA of the CDR3 is TGTGCCAGCAGAAAATTGGGGGGCACAGATACGCAGTATTTT. Encoded protein: CASRKLGGTDTQYF.

This clonotype came up many times. The J gene is TRBJ2-3, the V gene TRBV7-2, with 14 positions matching TRBD2. This CDR3 has 15 amino acids. Germline CDR1 SGHTA, CDR2 FQGNSA. Trimming removed 5 bases from V and 7 bases from J; junction bases left unmatched: 5. CDR3 bases: TGTGCCAGCAGCCCTGGACTAGCGGGGGGCAATACGCAGTATTTT. The encoded protein is CASSPGLAGGNTQYF.

The CDR3: CASSQDSGGSYNEQFF. The DNA of the CDR3 is TGTGCCAGCAGCCAAGATAGCGGGGGGTCCTACAATGAGCAGTTCTTC. The V and J genes are TRBV4-2 and TRBJ2-1, with 10 bases lining up with TRBD2. This CDR3 has 16 amino acids. The germline V gene encodes CDR1 LGHNA and CDR2 YNFKEQ. Unmatched junction bases numbered 0, after V lost 0 bases and J lost 1 base.

This clonotype was observed many times. V gene TRBV12-3 or TRBV12-4 combines with J gene TRBJ2-7; TRBD1 is a possible D gene (6 bases). This CDR3 contains 14 residues. V lost 6 bases and J lost 2, with 14 bases in between. The CDR3 sequence: CASSRQVPPYEQYF. The CDR3 region has the DNA TGTGCCAGCAGCCGACAGGTGCCACCCTACGAGCAGTACTTC.

This clonotype was counted between two and nine times. The gene calls are TRBV7-9 and TRBJ1-1; TRBD1 aligns across 8 bases. Germline V gives CDR1 SEHNR, CDR2 FQNEAQ (reference sequence). The CDR3 is made up of 17 amino acids. With V trimmed by 4 bases and J by 0 bases, 10 bases remained unmatched. The DNA of the CDR3 is TGTGCCAGCAGCTACGGACAGGGCGCCTTCTTGAACACTGAAGCTTTCTTT. Residues: CASSYGQGAFLNTEAFF.

At least ten counts were recorded for this clonotype. The chain employs TRBV6-1 and TRBJ2-6; possibly TRBD1 for D (6 bases). CDR1 and CDR2 from the germline V gene are MNHNS and SASEGT. V was pared by 6 bases and J by 2 bases, with 11 bases between. CDR3 length: 15 residues. This CDR3 reads CASRGSGAGANVLTF. DNA of the CDR3: TGTGCCAGCAGGGGTTCAGGGGCTGGGGCCAACGTCCTGACTTTC.

This clonotype was picked up a small number of times. In DNA form, the CDR3 reads TGTGCCAGCACCCCCATCGACCGGTACCAAGAGACCCAGTACTTC. This translates into CASTPIDRYQETQYF. J is TRBJ2-5 and V is TRBV28; D gene unclear. Germline V gives CDR1 MDHEN, CDR2 SYDVKM. V lost 7 bases and J lost 0, with 15 bases in between. The CDR3 sequence is 15 residues long.

The V call is TRBV28, the J call TRBJ2-7, with D perhaps matching TRBD2 (7 bases). The V end lost 1 base, the J end lost 6 bases, and 13 bases lay between the germline ends. CDR3 size: 14 residues. The germline gives CDR1 MDHEN, CDR2 SYDVKM. CDR3: CASSLYGGQSEQYF. CDR3 DNA sequence: TGTGCCAGCAGTTTATACGGGGGGCAGAGCGAGCAGTACTTC.

This clonotype was seen many times. This chain links TRBV19 with TRBJ2-7; weak D call: TRBD1 (5 bases). Trimming took 10 bases from V and 1 from J, leaving 17 bases between them. The CDR3 loop spans 14 amino acids. Germline V gene sequence: CDR1 LNHDA, CDR2 SQIVND (reference sequence). CDR3 amino acids: CATAEGASSYEQYF. CDR3 DNA: TGTGCCACCGCCGAAGGGGCCTCTTCCTACGAGCAGTACTTC.

This clonotype was seen a few times. The chain couples TRBV25-1 to TRBJ1-6, with D unresolved. The CDR3 has 15 amino acids. In germline, CDR1 is MGHDK, CDR2 SYGVNS. Between the trimmed V and J ends, which lost 0 bases and 10 bases, there was a span of 13 bases. The CDR3 bases are TGTGCCAGCAGTGAATATCTAACCGGGTCCTCACCCCTCCACTTT. It codes for CASSEYLTGSSPLHF.

This clonotype was detected only a few times. The chain combines TRBV6-5 with TRBJ2-2; 10 bases are shared with TRBD1. Germline V CDR1 and CDR2: MNHEY, SVGAGI. This CDR3 has 15 amino acids. The ends lost 6 bases at V and 4 bases at J; junction bases unmatched: 5. The CDR3 nucleotides are TGTGCCAGCAGCCCGGGACAGGGGTTCACCGGGGAGCTGTTTTTT. Protein product: CASSPGQGFTGELFF.

The chain is built from TRBV3-1 and TRBJ2-1; 7 positions agree with TRBD2. Germline CDR1 LGHDT, CDR2 YNNKEL (reference sequence). Losses at the gene ends were 2 bases for V and 4 bases for J; bases not matched to a gene: 8. CDR3 length: 16 residues. CDR3 nucleotide sequence: TGTGCCAGCAGCCAAATCCGAGCGGGGCCATACAATGAGCAGTTCTTC. Amino acids: CASSQIRAGPYNEQFF.

Many counts were recorded for this clonotype. The chain combines TRBV11-2 with TRBJ2-5; 10 nucleotides align to TRBD2. The CDR3 is 15 amino acids. Germline trimming cut 1 base from V and 3 bases from J; bases unmatched to any gene: 2. CDR1 is SGHAT, CDR2 FQNNGV, per germline. The CDR3 loop reads CASSLGTSGKETQYF. The CDR3 DNA reads as TGTGCCAGCAGCTTAGGGACTAGCGGAAAAGAGACCCAGTACTTC.

This clonotype was seen more than once but under ten times. J is TRBJ2-5 and V is TRBV2; D uncertain. The CDR3 covers 11 residues. Germline loops: CDR1 SNHLY, CDR2 FYNNEI. V was cut by 2 bases and J by 5 bases, with 3 bases left in between. Here the CDR3 DNA reads TGTGCCAGCAGTGAATGGGAGACCCAGTACTTC. This codes for CASSEWETQYF.

This clonotype was observed a few times. The chain carries TRBV7-8 and TRBJ1-3; a possible D gene is TRBD1 (5 bases). V lost 3 bases and J lost 0, with 9 bases in between. The CDR3 is 15 residues long. Per the germline V gene, CDR1 is SGHVS and CDR2 is FQNEAQ. CDR3 sequence (DNA): TGTGCCAGCAGCTTCGACAGCTACTCTGGAAACACCATATATTTT. This encodes CASSFDSYSGNTIYF.

This clonotype occurred a few times. The genes are TRBV6-1 and TRBJ2-7; 8 nucleotides line up with TRBD1. Unmatched junction bases numbered 10, after V lost 5 bases and J lost 4 bases. Germline CDR1 and CDR2: MNHNS and SASEGT. This CDR3 comprises 15 residues. In nucleotides, the CDR3 is TGTGCCAGCAGTAACTCAGGGGGCGACGCTTACGAGCAGTACTTC. Translating it yields CASSNSGGDAYEQYF.

This clonotype was counted many times. The V call is TRBV7-2, the J call TRBJ2-2, with D possibly TRBD1 on 6 matching bases. CDR1 SGHTA and CDR2 FQGNSA come from the germline V gene. There are 14 residues in the CDR3. The V end lost 4 bases, the J end lost 1 base, and 7 bases lay between the germline ends. CDR3 protein: CASSSDRNTGELFF. DNA for the CDR3: TGTGCCAGCAGCTCGGACAGGAACACCGGGGAGCTGTTTTTT.

Points on this clonotype: A much larger clonotype is one base distant, so this may be a read error. V usage is TRBV7-2 and J usage is TRBJ1-2; D may be TRBD1 (5 bases). Germline CDR1 is SGHTA and CDR2 is FQGNSA. V lost 7 bases and J lost 11, with 20 bases in between. This CDR3 region has 13 residues. The CDR3 DNA reads as TGTGCCAGCACCCAAGCCCCACGGGGCCGTTACACCTTC. This sequence encodes CASTQAPRGRYTF.